This is a list of T cell receptor beta chains from one sample in a study of early T cells in non-severe SARS-CoV-2 infection. MiXCR was run by TCRdb on the 5' RACE reads, yielding one entry per CDR3 protein. Among some 110,000 distinct CDR3 sequences, 14% to 15% were seen once, and the ten largest hold about a fifth. Input material: whole blood. These receptors were obtained from an adult who was a healthcare worker with PCR-confirmed SARS-CoV-2 infection or an uninfected control (not recorded which). Both conserved end residues are part of each CDR3. Fields, in order: J gene, D gene, V gene, clone size, CDR3 protein, CDR3 DNA. A D gene is named only where the DNA matches it firmly. Clone size is shown for a subset of rows, as once, few, many or a class of expanded clone.

J gene: TRBJ2-1; D gene: NA; V gene: TRBV7-9; clone size: many; CDR3 protein: CASSLVGGRYNEQFF; CDR3 DNA: TGTGCCAGCAGCTTAGTCGGGGGACGTTACAATGAGCAGTTCTTC
J gene: TRBJ1-1; D gene: NA; V gene: TRBV30; clone size: NA; CDR3 protein: CAWSVSNMNTEAFF; CDR3 DNA: TGTGCCTGGAGTGTCTCGAACATGAACACTGAAGCTTTCTTT
J gene: TRBJ1-1; D gene: NA; V gene: TRBV5-4; clone size: NA; CDR3 protein: CASSPLGGDTEAFF; CDR3 DNA: TGTGCCAGCAGCCCACTGGGGGGGGACACTGAAGCTTTCTTT
J gene: TRBJ1-5; D gene: NA; V gene: TRBV12-3/TRBV12-4; clone size: NA; CDR3 protein: CASSSWGRSNQPQHF; CDR3 DNA: TGTGCCAGCAGTTCCTGGGGCAGGAGCAATCAGCCCCAGCATTTT
J gene: TRBJ1-6; D gene: TRBD1; V gene: TRBV20-1; clone size: NA; CDR3 protein: CSAKHRDRFNSPLHF; CDR3 DNA: TGCAGTGCTAAACACCGGGACAGGTTTAATTCACCCCTCCACTTT
J gene: TRBJ2-1; D gene: TRBD2; V gene: TRBV7-9; clone size: NA; CDR3 protein: CASSPTSGANNEQFF; CDR3 DNA: TGTGCCAGCAGCCCCACTAGCGGAGCCAACAATGAGCAGTTCTTC
J gene: TRBJ1-5; D gene: TRBD1; V gene: TRBV12-3/TRBV12-4; clone size: NA; CDR3 protein: CASSSGQGARQPQHF; CDR3 DNA: TGTGCCAGCAGTTCCGGACAGGGGGCTAGACAGCCCCAGCATTTT
J gene: TRBJ1-2; D gene: NA; V gene: TRBV27; clone size: NA; CDR3 protein: CASGSADSYGYTF; CDR3 DNA: TGTGCCAGCGGCAGCGCTGACTCCTATGGCTACACCTTC
J gene: TRBJ2-7; D gene: TRBD2; V gene: TRBV7-2; clone size: NA; CDR3 protein: CASSQGLADGEQYF; CDR3 DNA: TGTGCCAGCAGCCAAGGACTAGCTGACGGGGAGCAGTACTTC
J gene: TRBJ2-3; D gene: NA; V gene: TRBV14; clone size: NA; CDR3 protein: CASSQVSTLADTQYF; CDR3 DNA: TGTGCCAGCAGCCAAGTCTCCACGTTGGCAGATACGCAGTATTTT
J gene: TRBJ1-2; D gene: TRBD1; V gene: TRBV5-1; clone size: few; CDR3 protein: CASSSQGMRGNYGYTF; CDR3 DNA: TGCGCCAGCAGTTCACAGGGGATGAGAGGAAACTATGGCTACACCTTC
J gene: TRBJ1-2; D gene: TRBD1; V gene: TRBV5-1; clone size: few; CDR3 protein: CASSTGQGEVYGYTF; CDR3 DNA: TGCGCCAGCAGCACCGGACAGGGAGAAGTCTATGGCTACACCTTC
J gene: TRBJ2-1; D gene: NA; V gene: TRBV20-1; clone size: NA; CDR3 protein: CSANPSIPHNEQFF; CDR3 DNA: TGCAGTGCGAACCCTAGCATCCCCCACAATGAGCAGTTCTTC
J gene: TRBJ2-1; D gene: TRBD2; V gene: TRBV11-2; clone size: NA; CDR3 protein: CASSLTSGDYNEQFF; CDR3 DNA: TGTGCCAGCAGCTTGACTAGCGGGGATTACAATGAGCAGTTCTTC
J gene: TRBJ2-7; D gene: NA; V gene: TRBV7-9; clone size: many; CDR3 protein: CASSWDAGVRSYEQYF; CDR3 DNA: TGTGCCAGCAGCTGGGACGCAGGGGTTAGGTCCTACGAGCAGTACTTC
J gene: TRBJ2-5; D gene: TRBD2; V gene: TRBV9; clone size: few; CDR3 protein: CASSSGVQETQYF; CDR3 DNA: TGTGCCAGCTCGAGCGGGGTTCAAGAGACCCAGTACTTC
J gene: TRBJ1-4; D gene: NA; V gene: TRBV2; clone size: NA; CDR3 protein: CASSEVEAEKLFF; CDR3 DNA: TGTGCCAGCAGTGAAGTGGAGGCCGAAAAACTGTTTTTT
J gene: TRBJ2-1; D gene: NA; V gene: TRBV20-1; clone size: NA; CDR3 protein: CSARRDPAYNEQFF; CDR3 DNA: TGCAGTGCGAGGAGGGACCCCGCCTACAATGAGCAGTTCTTC
J gene: TRBJ2-3; D gene: NA; V gene: TRBV9; clone size: few; CDR3 protein: CASSALADTQYF; CDR3 DNA: TGTGCCAGCAGCGCCTTAGCGGATACGCAGTATTTT
J gene: TRBJ1-3; D gene: NA; V gene: TRBV21-1; clone size: few; CDR3 protein: CATYSAAGNTIYF; CDR3 DNA: TGTGCCACCTATTCAGCGGCGGGAAACACCATATATTTT